The 20 T cell receptor beta chains given below trace back to one sample, sequenced in a study of CD8+ T cells in alopecia areata. Sequencing relied on a cDNA template that was reverse transcribed from extracted RNA. The table came from immunoSEQ multiplex PCR; TCRdb's copy has only in-frame clones and leaves some out. The sample holds around 69,000 clones, approximately 58% seen once. This specimen was CD8+ T cells sorted from blood, taken at week 0. These receptors all stem from a human donor with alopecia areata.

The rearrangement joins TRBV27 to TRBJ1-4; D uncertain. Germline CDR1 reads MNHEY; CDR2 reads SMNVEV (reference sequence). This CDR3 region has 15 residues. The V end was cut by 2 bases, the J end by 3 bases, with 10 bases between. The CDR3 DNA follows: TGTGCCAGCAGTTTAGCAAACCTCCCTAATGAAAAACTGTTTTTT. Its translation: CASSLANLPNEKLFF.

The rearrangement uses TRBV29-1 and TRBJ1-2; tentatively, D is TRBD1 (5 bases). Trimming took 2 bases from V and 11 from J, leaving 15 bases between them. Germline CDR1 is SQVTM and CDR2 is ANQGSEA. This CDR3 contains 12 residues. The CDR3 loop is CSVESQGWGYTF. Here the CDR3 DNA reads TGCAGCGTTGAAAGCCAGGGCTGGGGTTACACCTTC.

Only one count was recorded for this clone. The J gene is TRBJ2-7, the V gene TRBV29-1; 8 bases are shared with TRBD1. This CDR3 has 14 amino acids. Trimming removed 1 base from V and 3 bases from J; junction bases left unmatched: 5. Germline V gene lookup returns CDR1 SQVTM and CDR2 ANQGSEA. The CDR3 protein is CSVEATGQGYEQYF. The CDR3 DNA is TGCAGCGTTGAAGCTACCGGACAGGGCTACGAGCAGTACTTC.

The V call is TRBV9, the J call TRBJ1-5; D might be TRBD1 (5 bases). Trimming pared 3 bases from V and 0 bases from J, leaving 10 bases between. This CDR3 is built from 15 residues. CDR1 is SGDLS and CDR2 is YYNGEE in the germline V gene. The chain's CDR3 is CASSESGHSNQPQHF. DNA of the CDR3: TGTGCCAGCAGCGAGTCAGGACATAGCAATCAGCCCCAGCATTTT.

The CDR3 protein is CASSHGTSGGAEQYF. The DNA for the CDR3 is TGCGCCAGCAGCCACGGGACTAGCGGGGGGGCCGAGCAGTACTTC. The chain recombines TRBV5-1 with TRBJ2-7; 16 positions agree with TRBD2. V was pared by 4 bases and J by 6 bases, with 4 bases of the junction left unmatched. The V gene's germline CDR1 is SGHRS and CDR2 YFSETQ. The CDR3 is 15 amino acids.

This clone has a handful of counts. V and J are TRBV29-1 and TRBJ2-2, with 7 bases aligning to TRBD1. Germline V gives CDR1 SQVTM, CDR2 ANQGSEA. This CDR3 comprises 18 residues. With 2 bases clipped from V and 5 bases from J, the junction kept 17 bases outside the gene matches. The CDR3 region is CSVEFRGTTGVNTGELFF. CDR3 DNA: TGCAGCGTTGAATTTCGGGGTACCACAGGGGTTAATACCGGGGAGCTGTTTTTT.

J is TRBJ2-7 and V is TRBV30; D uncertain. There are 13 residues in the CDR3. Trimming pared 1 base from V and 0 bases from J, leaving 7 bases between. CDR1 is GTSNPN and CDR2 is SVGIG in the germline V gene (reference sequence). The DNA of the CDR3 is TGTGCCTGGAGTGCCTTCAACTCCTACGAGCAGTACTTC. This gives the protein CAWSAFNSYEQYF.

The chain recombines TRBV4-3 with TRBJ2-3; 9 bases are shared with TRBD1. CDR1 is LGHNA and CDR2 is YSLEER in the germline V gene. This CDR3 has 19 residues. V lost 0 bases, J lost 5 bases, and 15 bases stayed unmatched. CDR3 in DNA: TGCGCCAGCAGCCAAGAGGGGACAGGGAGAGCACGGGGATTAGATACGCAGTATTTT. Protein: CASSQEGTGRARGLDTQYF.

The chain combines TRBV7-9 with TRBJ2-1; TRBD2 agrees at 14 bases. Germline V gives CDR1 SEHNR, CDR2 FQNEAQ (reference sequence). The CDR3 loop spans 16 amino acids. The V and J ends lost 1 base and 8 bases, in that order; junction bases with no gene match: 4. In DNA form, the CDR3 reads TGTGCCAGCAGCTTAGGTGGACTAGCGGGGGGCGATGAGCAGTTCTTC. It translates to CASSLGGLAGGDEQFF.

This clone was seen a few times. The V and J genes are TRBV5-1 and TRBJ2-1, with D perhaps being TRBD1 or TRBD2 (5 bases each). CDR1 is SGHRS and CDR2 is YFSETQ in the germline V gene. Between the trimmed V and J ends, which lost 0 bases and 9 bases, there was a span of 13 bases. This CDR3 has 14 amino acids. The CDR3 DNA reads TGCGCCAGCAGCTTGGAGGCCCCGGGGACTGAGCAGTTCTTC. Translating gives CASSLEAPGTEQFF.

This clone was detected only a few times. The genes are TRBV28 and TRBJ2-1, with unresolved D. Between the trimmed V and J ends, which lost 5 bases and 9 bases, there was a span of 14 bases. Germline lookup yields CDR1 MDHEN and CDR2 SYDVKM. The CDR3 is 13 residues long. The CDR3 coding sequence is TGTGCCAGCAGTACCTCCTTAGTCACTGAGCAGTTCTTC. This gives the protein CASSTSLVTEQFF.

The rearrangement links TRBV7-9 to TRBJ2-7, with D perhaps TRBD1 (6 bases). Germline loops: CDR1 SEHNR, CDR2 FQNEAQ (reference sequence). The CDR3 extends over 14 amino acids. Trimming shortened V by 5 bases and J by 3 bases, and 14 bases separated the two germline ends. The CDR3 sequence is CASSPPDSHYEQYF. The CDR3 nucleotides are TGTGCCAGCAGCCCCCCGGACAGTCACTACGAGCAGTACTTC.

This clone was picked up a small number of times. J is TRBJ1-1 and V is TRBV27; 7 bases are a match to TRBD1. Per germline, CDR1 MNHEY and CDR2 SMNVEV (reference sequence). J lost 0 bases, V lost 5 bases, and 3 bases had no gene match. The CDR3 is made up of 14 amino acids. CDR3 region: CASSQGVLNTEAFF. CDR3 sequence (DNA): TGTGCCAGCAGTCAGGGGGTATTGAACACTGAAGCTTTCTTT.

The V gene is TRBV4-1, the J gene TRBJ2-5, with D possibly TRBD1 on 6 matching bases. The V end lost 4 bases, the J end lost 5 bases, and 17 bases lay between the germline ends. This CDR3 region has 15 residues. CDR1 and CDR2 (germline): MGHRA, YSYEKL. The CDR3 loop reads CASSRRDKDSETQYF. The CDR3 nucleotides are TGCGCCAGCAGCCGCCGGGACAAAGACTCCGAGACCCAGTACTTC.

CDR3 DNA sequence: TGTGCCTGGGATAGCGGGGCCACCTACAATGAGCAGTTCTTC. This sequence encodes CAWDSGATYNEQFF. This sequence joins TRBV30 and TRBJ2-1; TRBD2 matches at 8 bases. Germline loops: CDR1 GTSNPN, CDR2 SVGIG (reference sequence). The CDR3 covers 14 residues. V lost 5 bases to trimming and J lost 2 bases; unmatched junction nucleotides: 5.

This rearrangement joins TRBV4-2 to TRBJ2-5, with TRBD2 identical over 10 bases. From germline, CDR1 is LGHNA and CDR2 YNFKEQ. The CDR3 is 17 residues long. V was clipped by 0 bases and J by 4 bases; unmatched bases: 8. Here the CDR3 DNA reads TGTGCCAGCAGCCAAGAGTCGCTAGCGGGGGCCGGAGAGACCCAGTACTTC. Its protein is CASSQESLAGAGETQYF.

The sample holds a few counts of this clone. V and J are TRBV10-3 and TRBJ2-1; no firm D call. The CDR3 contains 16 residues. With 10 bases removed from V and 0 bases from J, the gap between germline ends came to 19 bases. Germline loops: CDR1 ENHRY, CDR2 SYGVKD. The CDR3 DNA reads as TGTGCCAGCACTCCCAACCCCTCCGGCTCCTACAATGAGCAGTTCTTC. This gives the protein CASTPNPSGSYNEQFF.

The CDR3 coding sequence is TGCGCCAGCAGCTTGGGACTGGCTAGCGGGGAGACCCAGTACTTC. Translated, it gives CASSLGLASGETQYF. The V call is TRBV5-1, the J call TRBJ2-5; the match to TRBD2 covers 8 bases. The trim removed 0 bases at V and 5 bases at J, leaving 6 bases unmatched. The CDR3 extends over 15 amino acids. In germline, CDR1 is SGHRS, CDR2 YFSETQ.

The rearrangement uses TRBV30 and TRBJ1-2; D gene uncertain. The length of the CDR3 is 14 residues. CDR1 is GTSNPN and CDR2 is SVGIG in the germline V gene (reference sequence). With 1 base removed from V and 3 bases from J, the gap between germline ends came to 12 bases. The DNA of the CDR3 is TGTGCCTGGAGTGGTCGGGCGTTCTACTATGGCTACACCTTC. It codes for CAWSGRAFYYGYTF.

With regard to this clone: A much bigger clone sits one base away, suggesting this may be a read error. The V gene is TRBV13, the J gene TRBJ2-3; D not certain. Germline CDR1 is PRHDT and CDR2 is FYEKMQ (reference sequence). This CDR3 has 13 amino acids. Trimming pared 0 bases from V and 0 bases from J, leaving 1 base between. CDR3 amino acids: CASSLGSTDTQYF. In DNA, the CDR3 is TGTGCCAGCAGCTTAGGGAGCACAGATACGCAGTATTTT.